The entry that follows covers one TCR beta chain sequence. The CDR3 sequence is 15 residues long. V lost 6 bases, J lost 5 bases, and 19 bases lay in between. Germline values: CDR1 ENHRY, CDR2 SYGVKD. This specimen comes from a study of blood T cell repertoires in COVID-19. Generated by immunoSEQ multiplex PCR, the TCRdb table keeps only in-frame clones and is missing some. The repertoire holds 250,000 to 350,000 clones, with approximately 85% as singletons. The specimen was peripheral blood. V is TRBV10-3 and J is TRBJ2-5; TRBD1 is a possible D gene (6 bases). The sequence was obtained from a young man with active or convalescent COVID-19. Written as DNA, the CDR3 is TGTGCCATCAGGGCGAGGGACAACGGTGGGGAGACCCAGTACTTC. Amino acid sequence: CAIRARDNGGETQYF.